This T cell receptor beta chain was captured by sequencing in a study of OX40 agonist ivuxolimab in advanced cancers. Findings and limits, study-wide: Researchers report that CD8+ T cells had, on average, more expanded clones than CD4+.

The protocol was immunoSEQ multiplex PCR, while the TCRdb copy is restricted to in-frame clones and leaves out a portion. The top ten hold 2% to 2.5% of the sample, which has under 100,000 clones, 85% to 90% seen once. Points on this clone: Its antigen remains unidentified.

Sampling of blood occurred at baseline, cycle 4 day 1, and cycle 7 day 1. Looked up from germline, CDR1 is MDHEN and CDR2 is SYDVKM. The CDR3 runs 12 residues. Trimming removed 6 bases from V and 4 bases from J, with 9 bases in between. This chain connects TRBV28 to TRBJ1-2, with D unresolved. This TCR came from an adult with an advanced solid tumor such as melanoma, head and neck, liver or kidney cancer. Material: CD4+ or CD8+ T cells sorted from blood, obtained in a trial of the OX40 agonist ivuxolimab. The chain's CDR3 is CASRTSPYGYTF. The CDR3 nucleotides are TGTGCCAGCAGAACTTCCCCCTATGGCTACACCTTC.